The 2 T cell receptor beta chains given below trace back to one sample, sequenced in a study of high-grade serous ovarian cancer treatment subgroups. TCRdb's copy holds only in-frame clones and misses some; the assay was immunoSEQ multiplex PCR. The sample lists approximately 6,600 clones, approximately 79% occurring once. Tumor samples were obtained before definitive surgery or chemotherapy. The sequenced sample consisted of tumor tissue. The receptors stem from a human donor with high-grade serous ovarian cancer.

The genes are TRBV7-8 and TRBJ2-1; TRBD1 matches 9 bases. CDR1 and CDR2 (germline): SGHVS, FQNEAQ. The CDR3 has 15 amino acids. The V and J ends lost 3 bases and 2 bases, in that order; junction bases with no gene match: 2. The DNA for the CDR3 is TGTGCCAGCAGCTTTACAGGGGGCGCCTACAATGAGCAGTTCTTC. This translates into CASSFTGGAYNEQFF. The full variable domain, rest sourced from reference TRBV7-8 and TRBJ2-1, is GAGVSQSPRYKVAKRGQDVALRCDPISGHVSLFWYQQALGQGPEFLTYFQNEAQLDKSGLPSDRFFAERPEGSVSTLKIQRTQQEDSAVYLCASSFTGGAYNEQFFGPGTRLTVL.

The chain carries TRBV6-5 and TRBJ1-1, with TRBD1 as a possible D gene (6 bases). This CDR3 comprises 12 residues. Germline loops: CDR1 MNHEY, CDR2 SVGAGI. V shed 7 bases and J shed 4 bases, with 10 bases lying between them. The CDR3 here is CASTGGLTEAFF. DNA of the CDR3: TGTGCCAGCACTGGGGGGCTCACTGAAGCTTTCTTT.